These 10 T cell receptor beta chains originate from one sample sequenced in a study of shared clonotypes between healthy human individuals. Only CD45RO-negative cells positively selected for CCR7 counted as naive CD8 cells, so terminally differentiated effector memory CD45RA+ cells were excluded. Assay: immunoSEQ multiplex PCR; the TCRdb copy retains only in-frame clones and omits some. The table includes under 2,000,000 clones, roughly 94% detected once. Material: naive CD8+ T cells sorted from blood. All receptors derive from a man between 18 and 29 years old in good health.

The J gene is TRBJ1-4, the V gene TRBV6-6; D gene unclear. V lost 0 bases and J 4 bases, leaving 12 bases between the germline ends. Germline V gene data show CDR1 as MNHNY and CDR2 as SVGAGI (reference sequence). The CDR3 runs 16 residues. CDR3 nucleotide sequence: TGTGCCAGCAGTTACTCATTTCTCGGCAGTAATGAAAAACTGTTTTTT. Residues: CASSYSFLGSNEKLFF.

The rearrangement uses TRBV7-6 and TRBJ2-1; D could derive from TRBD1 or TRBD2 (5 bases each). Germline lookup yields CDR1 SGHVS and CDR2 FNYEAQ. The CDR3 covers 14 residues. V was clipped by 5 bases and J by 8 bases, with 16 bases between them. The CDR3 DNA reads TGTGCCAGCAGCCTAACTAGTCTAGGGGATGAGCAGTTCTTC. Protein sequence: CASSLTSLGDEQFF.

V and J are TRBV4-1 and TRBJ2-7; D call uncertain. The germline V and J ends were trimmed by 9 bases and 3 bases, with 9 bases remaining between them. The CDR3 sequence is 11 residues long. Germline V gene data show CDR1 as MGHRA and CDR2 as YSYEKL. The CDR3: CASSIGYEQYF. As DNA, the CDR3 is TGCGCCAGTTCGATCGGCTACGAGCAGTACTTC.

The rearrangement links TRBV10-1 to TRBJ2-3; no definite D call. Germline CDR1 WNHNN, CDR2 SYGVQD (reference sequence). V dropped 6 bases and J dropped 6 bases, with 13 bases sitting between them. This CDR3 comprises 13 residues. In nucleotides, the CDR3 is TGCGCCAGCAGCCCCGGGCCGGCGGATACGCAGTATTTT. Protein product: CASSPGPADTQYF.

The table lists this clone with a count of one. The V gene is TRBV6-5, the J gene TRBJ2-7; 10 bases map to TRBD2. The CDR3 is 14 residues long. Germline V gene data show CDR1 as MNHEY and CDR2 as SVGAGI. Trimming at V came to 7 bases and at J to 3 bases, leaving 6 bases not matched to a gene. The CDR3 loop is CASMSGGEDYEQYF. The DNA of the CDR3 is TGTGCCAGCATGAGCGGGGGGGAAGACTACGAGCAGTACTTC.

The chain has TRBV6-5 and TRBJ2-1; D is ambiguous. Germline loops: CDR1 MNHEY, CDR2 SVGAGI. The CDR3 spans 11 residues. V lost 6 bases to trimming and J lost 4 bases, with 4 bases between them. The CDR3 here is CASSPYNEQFF. The CDR3 nucleotides read TGTGCCAGCAGCCCGTACAATGAGCAGTTCTTC.

This clone was seen only a few times. The chain has TRBV19 and TRBJ1-4, with D unresolved. The CDR3 has 13 residues. Trimming took off 5 bases at V and 7 bases at J, with 11 bases between the two ends. Germline-derived CDR1 and CDR2 are LNHDA and SQIVND (reference sequence). CDR3 residues: CASSVLISEKLFF. CDR3 DNA: TGTGCCAGTAGTGTTCTAATTAGTGAAAAACTGTTTTTT.

This clone appeared once. DNA of the CDR3: TGTGCCAGCGCCCTAGGGGCGAACACTGAAGCTTTCTTT. Translated: CASALGANTEAFF. The rearrangement links TRBV27 to TRBJ1-1, with D possibly TRBD1 on 5 matching bases. The CDR3 totals 13 residues. Trimming left V 8 bases short and J 1 base short, with 11 bases between. The germline CDR1 and CDR2 sequences are MNHEY and SMNVEV (reference sequence).

This clone appeared once. This rearrangement joins TRBV6-5 to TRBJ1-2; D is possibly TRBD1 (5 bases). V lost 0 bases and J lost 6, with 14 bases in between. The germline V gene encodes CDR1 MNHEY and CDR2 SVGAGI. The CDR3 contains 15 residues. In nucleotides, the CDR3 is TGTGCCAGCAGTTACTCCCATGGGGGGATGAATGGCTACACCTTC. Its protein is CASSYSHGGMNGYTF.

This chain links TRBV19 with TRBJ2-7; the D call may be TRBD1 or TRBD2 (5 bases each). The CDR3 has 16 residues. The V gene lost 0 bases and the J gene lost 1 base, with 13 bases spanning the gap. The V gene's germline CDR1 is LNHDA and CDR2 SQIVND (reference sequence). The CDR3 is CASSIEIRGPSYEQYF. The CDR3 DNA follows: TGTGCCAGTAGTATAGAGATCCGGGGCCCTTCCTACGAGCAGTACTTC.